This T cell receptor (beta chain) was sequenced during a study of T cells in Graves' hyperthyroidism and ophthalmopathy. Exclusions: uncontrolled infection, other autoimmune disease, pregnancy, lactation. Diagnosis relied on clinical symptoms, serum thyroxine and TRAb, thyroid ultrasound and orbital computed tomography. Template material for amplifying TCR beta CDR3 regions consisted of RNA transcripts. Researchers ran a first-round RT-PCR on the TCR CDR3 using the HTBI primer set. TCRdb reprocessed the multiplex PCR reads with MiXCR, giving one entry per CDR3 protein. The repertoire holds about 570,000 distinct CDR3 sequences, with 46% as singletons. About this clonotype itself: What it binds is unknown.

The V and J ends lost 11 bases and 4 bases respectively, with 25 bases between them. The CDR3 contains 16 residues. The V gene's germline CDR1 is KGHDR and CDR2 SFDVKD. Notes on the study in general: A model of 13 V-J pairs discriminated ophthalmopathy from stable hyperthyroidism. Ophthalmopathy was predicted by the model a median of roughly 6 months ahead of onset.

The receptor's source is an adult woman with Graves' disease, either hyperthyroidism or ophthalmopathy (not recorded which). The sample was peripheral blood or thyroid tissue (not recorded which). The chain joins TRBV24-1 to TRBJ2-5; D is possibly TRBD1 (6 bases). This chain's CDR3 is CASSRSDRSGGETQYF. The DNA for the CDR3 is TGTGCCAGCTCACGATCCGACAGGAGCGGCGGAGAGACCCAGTACTTC.